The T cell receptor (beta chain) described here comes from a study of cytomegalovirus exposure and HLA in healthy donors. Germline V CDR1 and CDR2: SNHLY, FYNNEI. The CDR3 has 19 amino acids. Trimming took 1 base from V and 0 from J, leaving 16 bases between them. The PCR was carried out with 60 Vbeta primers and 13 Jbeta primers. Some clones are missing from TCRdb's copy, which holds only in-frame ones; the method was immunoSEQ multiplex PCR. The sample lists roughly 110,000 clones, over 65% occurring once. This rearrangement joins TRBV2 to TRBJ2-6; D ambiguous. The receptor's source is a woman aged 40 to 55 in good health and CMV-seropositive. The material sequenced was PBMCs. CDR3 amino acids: CASSEVRLTAHSGANVLTF. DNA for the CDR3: TGTGCCAGCAGTGAAGTCCGTCTTACTGCCCACTCTGGGGCCAACGTCCTGACTTTC.